A single sample gave rise to the 3 T cell receptor beta chains below, sequenced in a study of T cell clonality in common variable immunodeficiency. Profiled with immunoSEQ multiplex PCR; TCRdb holds only in-frame clones, not every one. This sample has around 32,000 clones, each found more than once. Sample: peripheral blood mononuclear cells. The source of these receptors is a person aged 18-69 years in good health.

About this clone itself: The CDR3 goes on 3 residues after the read ends, and that part is filled in from the germline J gene. The chain is built from TRBV6-1 and TRBJ1-5, with D perhaps TRBD1 (5 bases). CDR3 length equals 16 residues. V was shortened by 2 bases and J by 1 base, with 12 bases between the two germline ends. Germline V gives CDR1 MNHNS, CDR2 SASEGT. The chain's CDR3 is CASSENGGASNQPQHF. Partial CDR3 DNA: TGTGCCAGCAGTGAAAATGGAGGGGCCAGCAATCAGCCC.

To note about this clone: The read stops 3 residues short of the end of the CDR3; the missing end is completed from the germline J gene. V gene TRBV2 combines with J gene TRBJ2-5; 8 bases align to TRBD2. This CDR3 is built from 16 residues. The germline V gene has CDR1 SNHLY and CDR2 FYNNEI. The J segment lost 3 bases and the V segment lost 4 bases, leaving 10 bases of the junction unmatched. CDR3 amino acids: CASSATVLAAEETQYF. The sequenced CDR3 bases are TGTGCCAGCAGTGCTACCGTACTAGCGGCTGAAGAGACC.

This clone was found many times. The DNA ends 3 residues before the CDR3 does, and the rest of the CDR3 is filled in from the germline J gene. The J gene is TRBJ1-2, the V gene TRBV5-6; 10 bases align to TRBD1. V was pared by 0 bases and J by 6 bases, with 2 bases of the junction left unmatched. Germline lookup yields CDR1 SGHDT and CDR2 YYEEEE. The CDR3 contains 14 residues. The CDR3: CASSLGGTGDGYTF. The part of the CDR3 DNA that was read is TGTGCCAGCAGCTTGGGCGGGACAGGGGATGGC.